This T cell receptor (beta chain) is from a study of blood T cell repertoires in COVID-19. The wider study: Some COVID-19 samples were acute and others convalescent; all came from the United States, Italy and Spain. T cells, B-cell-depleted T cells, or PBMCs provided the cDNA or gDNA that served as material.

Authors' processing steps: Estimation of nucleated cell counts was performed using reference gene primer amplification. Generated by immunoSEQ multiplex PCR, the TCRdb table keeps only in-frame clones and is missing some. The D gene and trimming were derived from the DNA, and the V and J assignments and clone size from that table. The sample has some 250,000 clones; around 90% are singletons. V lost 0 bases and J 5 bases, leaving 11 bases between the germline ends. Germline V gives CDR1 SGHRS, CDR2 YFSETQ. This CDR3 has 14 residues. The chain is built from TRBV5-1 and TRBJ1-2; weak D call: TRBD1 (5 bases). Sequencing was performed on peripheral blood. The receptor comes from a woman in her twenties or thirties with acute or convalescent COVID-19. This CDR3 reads CASSLEAGRYGYTF. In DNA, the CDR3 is TGCGCCAGCAGCTTGGAGGCAGGGAGGTATGGCTACACCTTC.